The next 19 T cell receptor beta chains were all read from a single sample in a study of OX40 agonist ivuxolimab in advanced cancers. Library preparation was by the immunoSEQ multiplex PCR assay. In TCRdb, the immuneACCESS table is reduced to in-frame sequences with V and J assigned. These tables do not hold every clone; where another copy was compared, an unresolved V gene accounts for under half, and the others remain unexplained. In all, the sample holds about 74,000 clones, and approximately 84% of those were seen once. Around 2.1% of the sample belongs to the ten largest clones. Here the sequenced sample was CD4+ or CD8+ T cells sorted from blood, taken in a trial of the OX40 agonist ivuxolimab. These receptors all stem from an adult with an advanced solid tumor such as melanoma, head and neck, liver or kidney cancer.

V gene TRBV5-1 combines with J gene TRBJ2-3; no definite D call. With 3 bases removed from V and 4 bases from J, the gap between germline ends came to 12 bases. Germline CDR1 and CDR2: SGHRS and YFSETQ. This CDR3 comprises 14 residues. The CDR3 bases are TGCGCCAGCAGCTCGTTCACAGCGCCAGATACGCAGTATTTT. Protein product: CASSSFTAPDTQYF.

The CDR3 DNA sequence: TGTGCCAGCAGCCAGCAGGGTTATGGCTACACCTTC. It translates to CASSQQGYGYTF. The V and J genes are TRBV7-9 and TRBJ1-2; D may be TRBD1 (5 bases). The CDR3 has 12 residues. Trimming left V 5 bases short and J 5 bases short, with 9 bases between. The V gene's germline CDR1 is SEHNR and CDR2 FQNEAQ (reference sequence).

V usage is TRBV9 and J usage is TRBJ2-7; D is ambiguous. The V end was cut by 4 bases, the J end by 7 bases, with 21 bases between. From germline, CDR1 is SGDLS and CDR2 YYNGEE. The CDR3 runs to 15 residues. The CDR3 region is CASSPGFGTLREQYF. CDR3 bases: TGTGCCAGCAGCCCCGGTTTCGGAACCCTGCGGGAGCAGTACTTC. Filled out from reference TRBV9 and TRBJ2-7, the complete variable domain reads DSGVTQTPKHLITATGQRVTLRCSPRSGDLSVYWYQQSLDQGLQFLIQYYNGEERAKGNILERFSAQQFPDLHSELNLSSLELGDSALYFCASSPGFGTLREQYFGPGTRLTVT.

This sequence joins TRBV4-2 and TRBJ2-2; TRBD1 aligns across 8 bases. Per the germline V gene, CDR1 is LGHNA and CDR2 is YNFKEQ. Germline trimming cut 5 bases from V and 2 bases from J; bases unmatched to any gene: 4. CDR3 length: 15 residues. CDR3: CASSWTGLNTGELFF. In DNA, the CDR3 is TGTGCCAGCAGCTGGACAGGGCTCAACACCGGGGAGCTGTTTTTT.

The chain has TRBV19 and TRBJ1-2; D is unresolved. V lost 8 bases to trimming and J lost 4 bases, with 23 bases between them. Germline assignment: CDR1 LNHDA and CDR2 SQIVND (reference sequence). The length of the CDR3 is 16 residues. The chain's CDR3 is CASDLSIGRSLYGYTF. The CDR3 DNA is TGTGCCAGTGACCTAAGCATCGGACGGTCCCTCTATGGCTACACCTTC. Full variable domain (outside the CDR3, taken from reference TRBV19 and TRBJ1-2): DGGITQSPKYLFRKEGQNVTLSCEQNLNHDAMYWYRQDPGQGLRLIYYSQIVNDFQKGDIAEGYSVSREKKESFPLTVTSAQKNPTAFYLCASDLSIGRSLYGYTFGSGTRLTVV.

J is TRBJ2-1 and V is TRBV5-1, with a tentative D call TRBD2 (6 bases). Trimming took off 0 bases at V and 6 bases at J, with 19 bases between the two ends. CDR1 SGHRS and CDR2 YFSETQ come from the germline V gene. The CDR3 is 17 amino acids. The CDR3 nucleotides read TGCGCCAGCAGCTTGGAGGGTAGCGGCCCCGTAAGCAATGAGCAGTTCTTC. This encodes CASSLEGSGPVSNEQFF.

The V and J genes are TRBV5-1 and TRBJ1-5; tentatively, D is TRBD1 (5 bases). V was clipped by 4 bases and J by 8 bases, with 16 bases between them. CDR3 length: 14 amino acids. CDR1 and CDR2 (germline): SGHRS, YFSETQ. CDR3 nucleotide sequence: TGCGCCAGCAGCCTGGGGGGGGGACGAGAGCCCCAGCATTTT. It specifies CASSLGGGREPQHF.

This chain connects TRBV19 to TRBJ2-2, with a tentative D call TRBD1 (5 bases). CDR1 is LNHDA and CDR2 is SQIVND in the germline V gene (reference sequence). This CDR3 spans 16 amino acids. Trimming stripped 5 bases from V and 0 bases from J, with 13 bases between. DNA for the CDR3: TGTGCCAGTAGTTCAGAAGACAGTTCGAACACCGGGGAGCTGTTTTTT. Its protein is CASSSEDSSNTGELFF.

This clone was detected a few times. The V call is TRBV19, the J call TRBJ2-7; 12 bases match TRBD2. This CDR3 is built from 15 residues. CDR1 and CDR2 from the germline V gene are LNHDA and SQIVND (reference sequence). V lost 6 bases to trimming and J lost 6 bases; unmatched junction nucleotides: 9. CDR3 sequence (DNA): TGTGCCAGTAGACCAGACCTAGCGGGAGGGGGCGAGCAGTACTTC. Translation: CASRPDLAGGGEQYF.

The chain links TRBV7-3 to TRBJ2-5, with D perhaps matching TRBD1 or TRBD2 (5 bases each). Germline CDR1 and CDR2: SGHTA and FQGTGA. The CDR3 has 15 residues. V was pared by 1 base and J by 2 bases, with 11 bases between. CDR3 nucleotides: TGTGCCAGCAGCTTAAGGCCGGGACCACAAGAGACCCAGTACTTC. Protein: CASSLRPGPQETQYF.

V is TRBV5-1 and J is TRBJ2-2; D not resolved. The CDR3 runs 13 residues. Per the germline V gene, CDR1 is SGHRS and CDR2 is YFSETQ. Trimming took off 1 base at V and 7 bases at J, with 8 bases between the two ends. This chain's CDR3 is CASSLSTDGELFF. The CDR3 bases are TGCGCCAGCAGCTTGAGTACAGACGGGGAGCTGTTTTTT. The variable domain in full, with the rest retrieved from reference TRBV5-1 and TRBJ2-2, is KAGVTQTPRYLIKTRGQQVTLSCSPISGHRSVSWYQQTPGQGLQFLFEYFSETQRNKGNFPGRFSGRQFSNSRSEMNVSTLELGDSALYLCASSLSTDGELFFGEGSRLTVL.

CDR3 residues: CASSPLGTGGREKLFF. The CDR3 region has the DNA TGTGCCAGCTCACCACTAGGGACAGGGGGCCGAGAAAAACTGTTTTTT. The chain joins TRBV18 to TRBJ1-4; 12 nucleotides agree with TRBD1. The CDR3 is made up of 16 amino acids. With V trimmed by 1 base and J by 8 bases, 5 bases remained unmatched. Germline assignment: CDR1 KGHSH and CDR2 LQKENI. Based on the CDR3 plus reference TRBV18 and TRBJ1-4, the full variable domain is NAGVMQNPRHLVRRRGQEARLRCSPMKGHSHVYWYRQLPEEGLKFMVYLQKENIIDESGMPKERFSAEFPKEGPSILRIQQVVRGDSAAYFCASSPLGTGGREKLFFGSGTQLSVL.

In this sample, this clone turned up once. The rearrangement joins TRBV27 to TRBJ1-6; unclear D gene. The CDR3 has 15 amino acids. Trimming shortened V by 0 bases and J by 4 bases, and 7 bases separated the two germline ends. Germline V CDR1 and CDR2: MNHEY, SMNVEV (reference sequence). CDR3 residues: CASSLSSPYNSPLHF. DNA for the CDR3: TGTGCCAGCAGTTTATCAAGCCCATATAATTCACCCCTCCACTTT.

This chain links TRBV7-2 with TRBJ2-7, with D possibly TRBD2 on 5 matching bases. The germline V gene encodes CDR1 SGHTA and CDR2 FQGNSA. This CDR3 is 13 amino acids long. With 1 base removed from V and 4 bases from J, the gap between germline ends came to 8 bases. The CDR3 DNA follows: TGTGCCAGCAGCTTAGGGGAGAGGTACGAGCAGTACTTC. Its protein product is CASSLGERYEQYF. Based on the CDR3 plus reference TRBV7-2 and TRBJ2-7, the full variable domain is GAGVSQSPSNKVTEKGKDVELRCDPISGHTALYWYRQSLGQGLEFLIYFQGNSAPDKSGLPSDRFSAERTGGSVSTLTIQRTQQEDSAVYLCASSLGERYEQYFGPGTRLTVT.

The chain couples TRBV14 to TRBJ2-3; TRBD2 matches 9 bases. Trimming cost V 4 bases and J 6 bases; bases outside gene matches: 11. The CDR3 contains 16 residues. Germline lookup yields CDR1 SGHDN and CDR2 FVKESK. DNA for the CDR3: TGTGCCAGCAGCCCGCGGACTAGCGCGCTAGAGGATACGCAGTATTTT. It yields the protein CASSPRTSALEDTQYF.

The V call is TRBV7-2, the J call TRBJ2-3; 11 bases line up with TRBD2. Unmatched junction bases numbered 10, after V lost 3 bases and J lost 5 bases. Per germline, CDR1 SGHTA and CDR2 FQGNSA. The CDR3 sequence is 17 residues long. Here the CDR3 reads CASSFLAGGGRGDTQYF. The CDR3 bases are TGTGCCAGCAGCTTCCTAGCGGGAGGTGGGAGGGGAGATACGCAGTATTTT.

The V call is TRBV28, the J call TRBJ1-5; TRBD1 is a possible D gene (6 bases). Germline CDR1 reads MDHEN; CDR2 reads SYDVKM. Trimming took off 3 bases at V and 6 bases at J, with 21 bases between the two ends. The CDR3 is 17 residues long. DNA for the CDR3: TGTGCCAGCAGTTTGTTACTGTCGGGCAGGGGCGGTCAGCCCCAGCATTTT. Translating it yields CASSLLLSGRGGQPQHF.

There are a few counts of this clone. This rearrangement joins TRBV7-2 to TRBJ1-5, with TRBD1 identical over 7 bases. Germline CDR1 and CDR2: SGHTA and FQGNSA. V was clipped by 5 bases and J by 7 bases; unmatched bases: 8. This CDR3 is built from 14 residues. As DNA, the CDR3 is TGTGCCAGCAGCCAGGGGGGGTCACGGCAGCCCCAGCATTTT. This sequence encodes CASSQGGSRQPQHF.

Turning to this clone: A read error may account for a junction end that differs from germline. V is TRBV9 and J is TRBJ1-5, with D maybe TRBD1 (5 bases). This CDR3 comprises 14 residues. Germline V CDR1 and CDR2: SGDLS, YYNGEE. The CDR3 DNA reads as TGTGCCAGCAGCCGGGACTCCGGCAAGCAGCCCCAGCATTTT. Translating gives CASSRDSGKQPQHF.